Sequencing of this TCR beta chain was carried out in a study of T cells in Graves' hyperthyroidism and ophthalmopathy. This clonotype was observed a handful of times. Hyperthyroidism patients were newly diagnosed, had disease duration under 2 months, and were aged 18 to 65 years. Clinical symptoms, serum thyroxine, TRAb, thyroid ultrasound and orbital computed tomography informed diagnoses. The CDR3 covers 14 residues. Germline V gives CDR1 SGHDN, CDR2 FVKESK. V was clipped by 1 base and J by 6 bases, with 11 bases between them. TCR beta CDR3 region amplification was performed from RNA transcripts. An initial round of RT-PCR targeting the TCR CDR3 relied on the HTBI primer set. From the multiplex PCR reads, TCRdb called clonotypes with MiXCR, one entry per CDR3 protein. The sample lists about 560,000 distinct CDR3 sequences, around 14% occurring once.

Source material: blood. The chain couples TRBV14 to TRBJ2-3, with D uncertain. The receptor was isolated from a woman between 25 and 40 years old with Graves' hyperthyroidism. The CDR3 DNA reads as TGTGCCAGCAGCCAAGTTCACACTCTCGATACGCAGTATTTT. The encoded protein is CASSQVHTLDTQYF.